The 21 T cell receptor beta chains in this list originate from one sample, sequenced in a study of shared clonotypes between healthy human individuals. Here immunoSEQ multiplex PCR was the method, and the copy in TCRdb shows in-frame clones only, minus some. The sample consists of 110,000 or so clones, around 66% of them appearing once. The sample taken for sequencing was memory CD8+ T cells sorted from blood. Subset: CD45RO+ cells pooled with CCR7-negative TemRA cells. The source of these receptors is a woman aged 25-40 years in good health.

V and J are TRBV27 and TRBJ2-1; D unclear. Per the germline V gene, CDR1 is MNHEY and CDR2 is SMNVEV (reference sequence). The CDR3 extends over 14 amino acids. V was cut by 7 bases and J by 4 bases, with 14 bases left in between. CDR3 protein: CASMTSLGYNEQFF. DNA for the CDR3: TGTGCCAGCATGACGAGTCTGGGGTACAATGAGCAGTTCTTC.

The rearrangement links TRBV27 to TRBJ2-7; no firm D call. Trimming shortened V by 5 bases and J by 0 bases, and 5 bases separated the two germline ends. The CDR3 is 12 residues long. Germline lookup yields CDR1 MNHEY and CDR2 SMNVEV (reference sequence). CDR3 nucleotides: TGTGCCAGCAGTGGGGTCTCCTACGAGCAGTACTTC. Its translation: CASSGVSYEQYF.

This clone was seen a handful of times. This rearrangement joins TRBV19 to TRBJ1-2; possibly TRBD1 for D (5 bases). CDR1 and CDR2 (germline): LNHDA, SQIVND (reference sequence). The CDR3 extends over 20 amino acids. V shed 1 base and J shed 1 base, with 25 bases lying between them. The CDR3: CASSIALTAFLSPVNYGYTF. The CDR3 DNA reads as TGTGCCAGTAGTATAGCTTTGACAGCGTTCCTGAGTCCGGTTAACTATGGCTACACCTTC.

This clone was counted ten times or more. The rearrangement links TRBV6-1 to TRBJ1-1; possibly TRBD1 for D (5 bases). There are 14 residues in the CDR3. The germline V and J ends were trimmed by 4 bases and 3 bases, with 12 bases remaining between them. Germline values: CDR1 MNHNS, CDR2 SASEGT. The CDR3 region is CASSGGTDYTEAFF. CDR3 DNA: TGTGCCAGCAGTGGCGGGACTGACTACACTGAAGCTTTCTTT.

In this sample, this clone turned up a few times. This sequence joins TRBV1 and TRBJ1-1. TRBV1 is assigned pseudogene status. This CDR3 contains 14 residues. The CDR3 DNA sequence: TGCACCAGCAGCCAAGAAAGGGGGGCCCCTGAAGCTTTCTTT. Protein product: CTSSQERGAPEAFF.

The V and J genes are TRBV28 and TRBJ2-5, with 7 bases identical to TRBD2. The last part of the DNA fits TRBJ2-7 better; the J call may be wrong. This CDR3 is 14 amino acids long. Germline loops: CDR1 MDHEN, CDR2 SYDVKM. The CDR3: CASSFWREFNEQYF. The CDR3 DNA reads TGTGCCAGCAGTTTTTGGCGGGAGTTCAACGAGCAGTACTTC.

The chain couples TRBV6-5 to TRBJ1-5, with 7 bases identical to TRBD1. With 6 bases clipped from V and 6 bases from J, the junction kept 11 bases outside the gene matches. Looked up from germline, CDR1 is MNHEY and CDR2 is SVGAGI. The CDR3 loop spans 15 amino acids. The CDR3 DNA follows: TGTGCCAGCAGCCACTCAGGGGGGGCGGTTCAGCCCCAGCATTTT. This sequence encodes CASSHSGGAVQPQHF.

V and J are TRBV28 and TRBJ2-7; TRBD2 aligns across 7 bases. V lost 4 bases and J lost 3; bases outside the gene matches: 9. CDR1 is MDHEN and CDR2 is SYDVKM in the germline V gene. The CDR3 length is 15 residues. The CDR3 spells CASSSYRRGDYEQYF. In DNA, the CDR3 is TGTGCCAGCAGTTCATACCGCCGGGGGGACTACGAGCAGTACTTC. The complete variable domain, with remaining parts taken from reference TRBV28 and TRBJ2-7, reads DVKVTQSSRYLVKRTGEKVFLECVQDMDHENMFWYRQDPGLGLRLIYFSYDVKMKEKGDIPEGYSVSREKKERFSLILESASTNQTSMYLCASSSYRRGDYEQYFGPGTRLTVT.

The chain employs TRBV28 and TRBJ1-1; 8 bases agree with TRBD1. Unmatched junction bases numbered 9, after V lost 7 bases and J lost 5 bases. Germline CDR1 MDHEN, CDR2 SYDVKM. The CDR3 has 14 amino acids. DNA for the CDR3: TGTGCCAGCATTGCCGGGACAGGAAGAACTGAAGCTTTCTTT. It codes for CASIAGTGRTEAFF.

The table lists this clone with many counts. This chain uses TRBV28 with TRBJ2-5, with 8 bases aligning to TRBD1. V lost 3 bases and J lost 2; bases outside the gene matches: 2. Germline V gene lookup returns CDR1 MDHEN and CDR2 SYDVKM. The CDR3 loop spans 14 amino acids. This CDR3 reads CASSFRDRQETQYF. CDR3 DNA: TGTGCCAGCAGTTTCCGGGACAGGCAAGAGACCCAGTACTTC.

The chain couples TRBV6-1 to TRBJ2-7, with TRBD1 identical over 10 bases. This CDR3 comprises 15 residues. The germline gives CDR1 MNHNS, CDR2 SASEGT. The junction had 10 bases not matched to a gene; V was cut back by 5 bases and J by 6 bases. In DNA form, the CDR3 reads TGTGCCAGCAGTCCCTACCGGGACAGGGGACGCGAGCAGTACTTC. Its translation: CASSPYRDRGREQYF.

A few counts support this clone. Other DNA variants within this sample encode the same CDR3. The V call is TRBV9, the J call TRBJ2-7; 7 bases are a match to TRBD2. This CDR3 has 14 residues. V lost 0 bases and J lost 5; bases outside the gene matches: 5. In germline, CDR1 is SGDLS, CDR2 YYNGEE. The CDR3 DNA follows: TGTGCCAGCAGCGTAGGGGGCGGGAGCGACGAGCAGTACTTC. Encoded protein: CASSVGGGSDEQYF.

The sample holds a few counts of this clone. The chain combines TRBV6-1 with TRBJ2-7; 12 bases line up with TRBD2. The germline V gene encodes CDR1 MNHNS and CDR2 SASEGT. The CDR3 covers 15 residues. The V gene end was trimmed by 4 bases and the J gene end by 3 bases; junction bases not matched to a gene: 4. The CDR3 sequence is CASSAETSGSYEQYF. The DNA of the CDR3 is TGTGCCAGCAGTGCCGAGACTAGCGGGAGCTACGAGCAGTACTTC.

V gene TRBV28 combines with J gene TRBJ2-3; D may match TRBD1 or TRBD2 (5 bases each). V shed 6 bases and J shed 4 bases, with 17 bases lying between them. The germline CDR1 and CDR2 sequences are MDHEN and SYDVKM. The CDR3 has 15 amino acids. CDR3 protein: CASSFIGGIADTQYF. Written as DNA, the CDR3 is TGTGCCAGCAGCTTTATTGGGGGTATCGCAGATACGCAGTATTTT.

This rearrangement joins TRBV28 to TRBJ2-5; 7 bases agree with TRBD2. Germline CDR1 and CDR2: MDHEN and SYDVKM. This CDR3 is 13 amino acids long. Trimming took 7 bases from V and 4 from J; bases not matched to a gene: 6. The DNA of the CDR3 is TGTGCCAGCATCGGGGGGTTCCGAGAGACCCAGTACTTC. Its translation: CASIGGFRETQYF.

CDR3 DNA sequence: TGTGCCAGTAGTATATTACCGTCACCGTTGAACACTGAAGCTTTCTTT. This translates into CASSILPSPLNTEAFF. The chain employs TRBV19 and TRBJ1-1; D is ambiguous. Germline V lookup: CDR1 LNHDA, CDR2 SQIVND (reference sequence). Trimming took 2 bases from V and 0 from J, leaving 13 bases between them. The CDR3 consists of 16 residues.

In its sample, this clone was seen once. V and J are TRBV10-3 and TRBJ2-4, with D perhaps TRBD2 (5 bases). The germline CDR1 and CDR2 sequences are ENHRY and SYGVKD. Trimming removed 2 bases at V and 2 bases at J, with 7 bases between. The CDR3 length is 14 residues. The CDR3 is CAISERGSKNIQYF. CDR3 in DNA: TGTGCCATCAGTGAGAGAGGGTCCAAAAACATTCAGTACTTC.

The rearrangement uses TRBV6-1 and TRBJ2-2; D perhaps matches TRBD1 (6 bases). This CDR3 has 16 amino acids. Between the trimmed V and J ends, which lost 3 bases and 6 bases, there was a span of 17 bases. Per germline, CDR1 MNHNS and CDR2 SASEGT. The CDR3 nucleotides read TGTGCCAGCAGTGATGCGACAGGATCCCTCGCCGGGGAGCTGTTTTTT. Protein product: CASSDATGSLAGELFF.

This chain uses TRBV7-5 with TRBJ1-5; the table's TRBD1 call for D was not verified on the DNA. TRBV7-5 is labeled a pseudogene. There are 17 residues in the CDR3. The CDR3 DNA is TGTGTCAGAAGCTTAGTTGGACACAAGAGTCCTAATCAGCCCCAGCATTTT. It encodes CVRSLVGHKSPNQPQHF.

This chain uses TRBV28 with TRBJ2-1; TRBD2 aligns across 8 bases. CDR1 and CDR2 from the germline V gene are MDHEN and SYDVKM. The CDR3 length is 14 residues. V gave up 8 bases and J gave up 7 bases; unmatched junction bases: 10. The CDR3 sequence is CASARPGLGNEQFF. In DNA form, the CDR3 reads TGTGCCAGCGCAAGACCGGGACTAGGAAATGAGCAGTTCTTC.

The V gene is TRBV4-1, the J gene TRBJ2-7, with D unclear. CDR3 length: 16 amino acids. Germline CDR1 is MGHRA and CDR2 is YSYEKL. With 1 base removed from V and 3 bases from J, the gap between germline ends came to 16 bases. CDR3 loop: CASSQVTIALIYEQYF. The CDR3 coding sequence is TGCGCCAGCAGCCAAGTAACCATCGCACTAATCTACGAGCAGTACTTC.